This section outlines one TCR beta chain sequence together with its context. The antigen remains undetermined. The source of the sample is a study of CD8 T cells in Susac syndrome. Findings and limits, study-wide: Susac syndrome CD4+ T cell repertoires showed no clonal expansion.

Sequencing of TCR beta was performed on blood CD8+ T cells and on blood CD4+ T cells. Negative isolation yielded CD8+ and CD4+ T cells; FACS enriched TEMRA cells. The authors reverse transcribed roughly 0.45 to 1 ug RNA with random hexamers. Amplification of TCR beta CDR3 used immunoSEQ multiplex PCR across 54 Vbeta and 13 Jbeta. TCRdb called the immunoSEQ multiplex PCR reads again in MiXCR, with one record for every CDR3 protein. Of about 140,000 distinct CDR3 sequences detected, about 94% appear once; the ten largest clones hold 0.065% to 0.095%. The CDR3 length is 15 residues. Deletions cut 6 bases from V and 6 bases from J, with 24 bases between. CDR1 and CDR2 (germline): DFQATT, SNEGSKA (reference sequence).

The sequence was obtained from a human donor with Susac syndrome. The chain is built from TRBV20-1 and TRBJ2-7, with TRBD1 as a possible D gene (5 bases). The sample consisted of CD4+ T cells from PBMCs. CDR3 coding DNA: TGCAGTGCCAGAAGGGGCACTTCCCTTACGCGCGAGCAGTACTTC. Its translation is CSARRGTSLTREQYF.